This T cell receptor beta chain was recovered during a study of shared clonotypes between healthy human individuals. TCRdb keeps only in-frame clones here, not all; method: immunoSEQ multiplex PCR. This table holds a few million clones, 93% found once. The ends were cut back, 5 bases at V and 3 bases at J, with 11 bases in the middle. Germline-derived CDR1 and CDR2 are MNHEY and SVGAGI. This CDR3 contains 13 residues. The sample was naive CD4+ T cells from PBMCs. Subset described: CD45RA+ positively selected. This TCR was sampled from a man aged 18 to 30 in good health. Some clones in this sample may be carry-over from other donors' samples. J is TRBJ2-7 and V is TRBV6-5, with D uncertain. CDR3 loop: CASSKGHLYEQYF. The CDR3, as DNA: TGTGCCAGCAGTAAAGGGCACCTCTACGAGCAGTACTTC.